Each of the 29 T cell receptor beta chains below was sequenced from the same sample in a study of tumor-infiltrating lymphocytes in primary liver carcinoma. Taking about 17-31 mg of unsorted bulk tissue, the authors co-extracted RNA and DNA. With 500 to 650 ng total RNA as template and a constant-region primer, TCR beta cDNA was made. Slightly modified ARM-PCR, run as three nested multiplex PCR rounds, produced the TCR beta libraries. Amplification in the first two PCR rounds was performed using TRBV1-TRBV30 forward primers and a C-beta reverse primer for around 9 cycles each. TCRdb used MiXCR to reprocess the multiplex PCR reads, holding one entry per CDR3 protein. Seen here are just under 95,000 distinct CDR3 sequences, about 70% observed once, and the top ten hold 27%. The sequenced sample consisted of tumor-adjacent normal liver tissue. Receptors were obtained from a man aged 35-49 years with primary liver carcinoma and hepatitis B virus infection.

This clonotype was recorded a few times. A much larger clone sits a single nucleotide away, making a read error possible. The CDR3 loop reads CVTGRDTAYNEQFF. The CDR3 DNA sequence: TGTGTCACGGGCCGGGACACCGCTTACAATGAGCAGTTCTTC. This chain uses TRBV6-1 with TRBJ2-1, with D tentatively TRBD1 (6 bases). The CDR3 is made up of 14 amino acids. From germline, CDR1 is MNHNS and CDR2 SASEGT.

This chain uses TRBV12-3 or TRBV12-4 with TRBJ1-1; D remains unclear. Deletions cut 5 bases from V and 7 bases from J, with 14 bases between. The CDR3 runs 13 residues. CDR3 coding DNA: TGTGCCAGCAGTAAAAACCAGGAGAGTGAAGCTTTCTTT. Amino acids: CASSKNQESEAFF.

J is TRBJ2-5 and V is TRBV4-2; possibly TRBD1 or TRBD2 for D (9 bases each). Between the trimmed V and J ends, which lost 4 bases and 5 bases, there was a span of 20 bases. CDR1 LGHNA and CDR2 YNFKEQ come from the germline V gene. CDR3 length: 16 residues. CDR3: CASSRTGASGEETQYF. In nucleotides, the CDR3 is TGTGCCAGCAGCCGGACAGGGGCTAGCGGGGAGGAGACCCAGTACTTC.

This clonotype has only a few counts. A much larger clonotype is one base distant, so this may be a read error. This chain links TRBV28 with TRBJ2-7; possibly TRBD1 for D (6 bases). There are 14 residues in the CDR3. Per the germline V gene, CDR1 is MDHEN and CDR2 is SYDVKM. In DNA form, the CDR3 reads TGTGTCAGCAGCCCGACAGGTTTGTCCTACGAGCAGTACTTC. It codes for CVSSPTGLSYEQYF.

Concerning this clonotype: A read error is possible here, since a much larger clone lies one base away. This sequence joins TRBV7-8 and TRBJ1-1; no firm D call. This CDR3 has 13 residues. CDR1 SGHVS and CDR2 FQNEAQ come from the germline V gene. The CDR3 DNA reads as TGTGACAGCAGCTTAGTAAGAAACACTGAAGCTTTCTTT. This gives the protein CDSSLVRNTEAFF.

V usage is TRBV7-9 and J usage is TRBJ2-1, with 9 bases that match TRBD2. The trim removed 5 bases at V and 9 bases at J, leaving 17 bases unmatched. Germline lookup yields CDR1 SEHNR and CDR2 FQNEAQ (reference sequence). CDR3 length equals 17 residues. CDR3 DNA sequence: TGTGCCAGCAGCACTACTAGCGGGTCCTCCACGGGGGGTGAGCAGTTCTTC. Translating gives CASSTTSGSSTGGEQFF.

The chain uses TRBV7-9 and TRBJ2-1; D gene ambiguous. Germline CDR1 reads SEHNR; CDR2 reads FQNEAQ (reference sequence). V was shortened by 2 bases and J by 13 bases, with 24 bases between the two germline ends. The CDR3 runs to 16 residues. The CDR3 reads CASSLQGRDGYNKQFF. In DNA form, the CDR3 reads TGTGCCAGCAGCTTACAAGGACGTGATGGATACAATAAACAGTTCTTC.

This clonotype was detected ten times or more. This sequence joins TRBV29-1 and TRBJ2-1; TRBD1 is a possible D gene (5 bases). The CDR3 is 14 amino acids. With 0 bases removed from V and 13 bases from J, the gap between germline ends came to 19 bases. Germline CDR1 and CDR2: SQVTM and ANQGSEA. In nucleotides, the CDR3 is TGCAGCGTTGAAGATCTTGGGGCCCCAAAACCCCAGTTCTTC. Encoded protein: CSVEDLGAPKPQFF.

Of note for this clonotype: An end of the junction differs from the germline gene, which may be a read error. The rearrangement joins TRBV11-2 to TRBJ2-2; 11 bases map to TRBD2. Per germline, CDR1 SGHAT and CDR2 FQNNGV. The CDR3 contains 17 residues. The CDR3 loop reads CASSFRLAGGPIGELYF. The CDR3 DNA follows: TGTGCCAGCAGCTTCCGTTTAGCGGGAGGGCCGATCGGGGAGCTGTATTTT.

As regards this clonotype: A much more abundant neighbour one base away suggests this may be a read error. This is likely a read error, given that the CDR3 carries no conserved phenylalanine or tryptophan at its end. The rearrangement joins TRBV5-4 to TRBJ1-2; no clear D gene. This CDR3 has 12 residues. V was clipped by 4 bases and J by 5 bases, with 9 bases between them. Germline CDR1 reads SGHNT; CDR2 reads YYREEE (reference sequence). The CDR3 DNA reads TGTGCCAGCAGCCAGGACGGTTATGGCTACACCATC. It translates to CASSQDGYGYTI.

This clonotype showed up just a few times. The junction departs from the called germline gene at one end, perhaps through a read error. The chain links TRBV11-2 to TRBJ2-3; D not resolved. CDR3 length equals 15 residues. Germline CDR1 reads SGHAT; CDR2 reads FQNNGV. CDR3 in DNA: TGTGCCAGTAGCTCAGCTCAGCTAAGCACAGATACGCAGTATTTT. Amino acids: CASSSAQLSTDTQYF.

Remarks on this clonotype: A much larger clone lies a single base off, so this may be a read error. J is TRBJ2-2 and V is TRBV5-4; 16 nucleotides agree with TRBD2. The CDR3 runs 19 residues. With 7 bases clipped from V and 5 bases from J, the junction kept 14 bases outside the gene matches. The V gene's germline CDR1 is SGHNT and CDR2 YYREEE (reference sequence). The CDR3 DNA reads TGTGCCAGCGGCTCACGGGGACTAGCGGGAGGGCCTGTAACCGGGGAGCTGTTTTTT. Translated, it gives CASGSRGLAGGPVTGELFF.

This clonotype has ten or more counts. The V gene is TRBV4-2, the J gene TRBJ2-1; 8 bases map to TRBD2. V shed 0 bases, J shed 3 bases, and the junction held 7 bases outside the gene matches. This CDR3 is 17 amino acids long. The germline V gene has CDR1 LGHNA and CDR2 YNFKEQ. The CDR3 loop is CASSQDNGRADYNEQFF. The CDR3, as DNA: TGTGCCAGCAGCCAAGATAACGGGAGGGCAGACTACAATGAGCAGTTCTTC.

On this clonotype: The CDR3 does not end in the conserved phenylalanine or tryptophan, so this is likely a read error. The V call is TRBV18, the J call TRBJ1-5; D uncertain. Germline-derived CDR1 and CDR2 are KGHSH and LQKENI. Deletions cut 3 bases from V and 7 bases from J, with 16 bases between. This CDR3 has 15 residues. Here the CDR3 DNA reads TGTGCCAGCTCACCCTCTGGTGGGAGGGAGCAGCCCCAGCATCTT. Translated, it gives CASSPSGGREQPQHL.

About this clonotype: With a much larger clone just one base away, this may be a read error. V gene TRBV29-1 combines with J gene TRBJ2-1, with a weak D call TRBD1 (5 bases). Germline V gene sequence: CDR1 SQVTM, CDR2 ANQGSEA. V lost 7 bases and J 1 base, leaving 11 bases between the germline ends. This CDR3 has 13 residues. The CDR3 DNA follows: TGCAGCGGGGCAGGGAAATCCTACAATGAGCAGTTCTTC. Translating it yields CSGAGKSYNEQFF.

In this sample, this clonotype turned up a few times. Possible read error: a much larger clone is one base away. The J gene is TRBJ1-1, the V gene TRBV12-3 or TRBV12-4; 10 positions agree with TRBD1. CDR3 length equals 16 residues. The CDR3 sequence is CASSPGTGAGGTEALF. For the CDR3, the DNA is TGTGCCAGCAGTCCGGGGACAGGGGCGGGGGGGACTGAAGCTTTATTT.

CDR3 DNA sequence: TGCGCCAGCAGCGTGGACCATGAGACAAATACGCAGTATTTT. Encoded protein: CASSVDHETNTQYF. This chain connects TRBV5-1 to TRBJ2-3; D remains ambiguous. V shed 4 bases and J shed 7 bases, with 16 bases lying between them. This CDR3 has 14 amino acids. Germline V gene data show CDR1 as SGHRS and CDR2 as YFSETQ.

To note about this clonotype: A junction end diverges from the germline sequence, so it may reflect a read error. The chain recombines TRBV28 with TRBJ1-5; D possibly corresponds to TRBD1 (5 bases). Germline lookup yields CDR1 MDHEN and CDR2 SYDVKM. This CDR3 spans 13 amino acids. The CDR3 here is CVSSRQTHQPQHF. The CDR3 DNA reads as TGTGTCAGCAGTCGACAGACCCATCAGCCCCAGCATTTT. The full variable domain, its missing parts supplied by reference TRBV28 and TRBJ1-5, is DVKVTQSSRYLVKRTGEKVFLECVQDMDHENMFWYRQDPGLGLRLIYFSYDVKMKEKGDIPEGYSVSREKKERFSLILESASTNQTSMYLCVSSRQTHQPQHFGDGTRLSIL.

Of note for this clonotype: An end of the junction does not agree with germline; a read error may underlie this. V and J are TRBV13 and TRBJ2-1, with 10 bases that match TRBD2. Per the germline V gene, CDR1 is PRHDT and CDR2 is FYEKMQ (reference sequence). The CDR3 contains 14 residues. The CDR3 DNA reads as TGTGCCAGCAGCCTCACTAGCGGGATCAATGAGCACTTCTTC. Its translation is CASSLTSGINEHFF.

Turning to this clonotype: Because it lacks the conserved phenylalanine or tryptophan at the end, this CDR3 is likely a read error. It is unclear where the CDR3 begins or ends on the DNA, so no DNA is shown, and the CDR3 is as TCRdb lists it. The chain carries TRBV10-1 and TRBJ2-1; the D call of TRBD2 is as the table states it, not checked on the DNA. Per germline, CDR1 WNHNN and CDR2 SYGVQD (reference sequence). The CDR3 comprises 17 residues, both ends counted. CDR3 sequence: CASSKTSGMSRRNEQSL.

Comment on this clonotype: The junction does not match germline at one end; this may be a read error. The chain combines TRBV11-2 with TRBJ2-7, with D perhaps TRBD1 (5 bases). The CDR3 has 17 amino acids. CDR1 and CDR2 (germline): SGHAT, FQNNGV. DNA of the CDR3: TGTGCCTGCAGCTTAGACTTCTGGACACCCAGCTCCTATGAGCAGTACTTC. The encoded protein is CACSLDFWTPSSYEQYF.

The chain couples TRBV2 to TRBJ1-1; D is ambiguous. Germline V gives CDR1 SNHLY, CDR2 FYNNEI. The CDR3 extends over 11 amino acids. Trimming stripped 7 bases from V and 4 bases from J, with 7 bases between. The CDR3 sequence is CASTLVTEAFF. For the CDR3, the DNA is TGTGCCAGCACCCTTGTCACTGAAGCTTTCTTT.

About this clonotype itself: Compared with germline, one end of the junction differs, possibly owing to a read error. The chain links TRBV6-5 to TRBJ2-1; the match to TRBD2 covers 10 bases. The CDR3 loop spans 13 amino acids. From germline, CDR1 is MNHEY and CDR2 SVGAGI. The CDR3 is CTSRTSGYNEQFF. CDR3 DNA: TGTACCAGTAGGACTAGCGGATACAATGAGCAGTTCTTC.

This chain links TRBV12-3 or TRBV12-4 with TRBJ2-6; D is perhaps TRBD1 or TRBD2 (5 bases each). CDR3 length: 15 residues. CDR3 nucleotide sequence: TGTGTTAGCCAATACGGGACCTCTGGGGCCAACGTCCTGACTTTC. Encoded protein: CVSQYGTSGANVLTF.

As concerns this clonotype: Mismatch with germline at one junction end may stem from a read error. The chain recombines TRBV11-2 with TRBJ2-5; no reliable D call. This CDR3 has 13 residues. The V gene's germline CDR1 is SGHAT and CDR2 FQNNGV. The CDR3 spells CAISSGRGMTQYF. DNA of the CDR3: TGTGCCATCAGCTCGGGCCGCGGAATGACCCAGTACTTC. Supplemented by reference TRBV11-2 and TRBJ2-5, the full variable domain reads EAGVAQSPRYKIIEKRQSVAFWCNPISGHATLYWYQQILGQGPKLLIQFQNNGVVDDSQLPKDRFSAERLKGVDSTLKIQPAKLEDSAVYLCAISSGRGMTQYFGPGTRLLVL.

Concerning this clonotype: This could be a read error, since a much larger clone is one nucleotide away. V and J are TRBV5-5 and TRBJ1-5; D is perhaps TRBD2 (7 bases). The J call may be wrong; the DNA end is better matched by TRBJ2-3. Germline values: CDR1 SGHKS, CDR2 YYEKEE (reference sequence). This CDR3 region has 14 residues. CDR3 sequence (DNA): TGTGCCAGCGGATGGGGGGGGCCCAATCAGCCCCAGTATTTT. It codes for CASGWGGPNQPQYF.

About this clonotype: This could be a read error, since a much larger clone is one nucleotide away. This chain's CDR3 is CANSQEGSGTSLRYEQYF. CDR3 coding DNA: TGCGCCAACAGCCAAGAGGGGTCCGGGACTAGCCTCAGGTACGAGCAGTACTTC. The chain couples TRBV4-1 to TRBJ2-7; 9 bases map to TRBD2. CDR3 length: 18 amino acids. Germline V CDR1 and CDR2: MGHRA, YSYEKL.

A remark on this clonotype: Germline and junction disagree at one end, which may indicate a read error. The chain uses TRBV5-5 and TRBJ1-1, with no clear D. The germline CDR1 and CDR2 sequences are SGHKS and YYEKEE (reference sequence). The CDR3 covers 15 residues. This CDR3 reads CASSLGEVDYTEAFF. The CDR3 nucleotides read TGTGCCAGCAGCTTGGGGGAGGTCGATTACACCGAAGCTTTCTTT.

This clonotype was recorded a few times. A read error is possible here, since a much larger clone lies one base away. This chain links TRBV29-1 with TRBJ2-7; a weak D match, TRBD2 (5 bases). The V end was cut by 6 bases, the J end by 1 base, with 13 bases between. CDR1 is SQVTM, CDR2 ANQGSEA, per germline. This CDR3 spans 13 amino acids. The CDR3 coding sequence is TGCAGCGTCCTACTAGTGGAATCCTACGAGCAGTACTTC. Translation: CSVLLVESYEQYF.